This entry lists 23 T cell receptor beta chains sequenced from one sample in a study of shared clonotypes between healthy human individuals (dated by TCRdb to the early 2020s). To prepare the library, the immunoSEQ multiplex PCR assay was applied. TCRdb's version of the immuneACCESS table is confined to in-frame rearrangements and falls short of the full clone set. An unresolved V gene accounts for under half of the shortfall where checked; the remainder is of unknown origin. Within this sample are a few hundred thousand clones, with almost 97% of them counted one time only. The ten largest clones represent roughly 0.05% of the sample. The sample comprised naive CD4+ T cells sorted from blood. Reading the label with the study, this specimen's cell subset or site is: CD45RA+ positively selected. These receptors were collected from a woman in her 30s in good health.

This clone has only one observation. The chain is built from TRBV12-5 and TRBJ2-1; 8 bases map to TRBD2. The CDR3 covers 15 residues. CDR1 is LGHNT, CDR2 FRNRAP, per germline. The V segment lost 5 bases and the J segment 7 bases; nucleotides outside the gene matches: 10. CDR3 sequence reads: CASGPREGPGNEQFF. Here the CDR3 DNA reads TGTGCTAGTGGTCCTCGGGAGGGACCCGGGAATGAGCAGTTCTTC. The full variable domain, rest sourced from reference TRBV12-5 and TRBJ2-1, is DARVTQTPRHKVTEMGQEVTMRCQPILGHNTVFWYRQTMMQGLELLAYFRNRAPLDDSGMPKDRFSAEMPDATLATLKIQPSEPRDSAVYFCASGPREGPGNEQFFGPGTRLTVL.

This clone is a singleton in its sample. CDR3 DNA sequence: TGCGCCAGCAGCCAAGTGTTTCCGGGGAATGGCTACGAGCAGTACTTC. Translation gives CASSQVFPGNGYEQYF. V usage is TRBV4-1 and J usage is TRBJ2-7; D possibly corresponds to TRBD2 (5 bases). CDR3 length: 16 amino acids. V dropped 1 base and J dropped 3 bases, with 16 bases sitting between them. The germline CDR1 and CDR2 sequences are MGHRA and YSYEKL.

This sequence joins TRBV10-1 and TRBJ2-3, with 8 bases lining up with TRBD2. The germline V gene has CDR1 WNHNN and CDR2 SYGVQD (reference sequence). J lost 4 bases, V lost 5 bases, and 8 bases had no gene match. This CDR3 has 15 residues. The CDR3 here is CASSLRGLGPDTQYF. The CDR3 nucleotides read TGCGCCAGCAGTTTGAGGGGACTAGGGCCAGATACGCAGTATTTT.

V is TRBV18 and J is TRBJ1-5, with TRBD1 matching over 11 bases. V shed 3 bases and J 7 bases; nucleotides not matched to a gene: 5. Per the germline V gene, CDR1 is KGHSH and CDR2 is LQKENI. The CDR3 has 15 residues. CDR3 protein: CASSPDRGPGQPQHF. The CDR3 DNA sequence: TGTGCCAGCTCACCGGACAGGGGGCCTGGACAGCCCCAGCATTTT.

The V call is TRBV6-1, the J call TRBJ2-1; 7 nucleotides align to TRBD1. Per germline, CDR1 MNHNS and CDR2 SASEGT. After removal of 7 bases from V and 3 bases from J, the junction contained 6 bases not matched to a gene. The CDR3 is made up of 14 amino acids. The CDR3 DNA is TGTGCCAGCACTCCAACAGGGGACTACAATGAGCAGTTCTTC. This encodes CASTPTGDYNEQFF.

This clone has a single count. J is TRBJ1-1 and V is TRBV6-1; 10 nucleotides align to TRBD1. The germline CDR1 and CDR2 sequences are MNHNS and SASEGT. V trimming: 5 bases; J trimming: 4 bases; junction bases outside the gene matches: 4. The CDR3 loop spans 14 amino acids. CDR3 loop: CASSWTGGGTEAFF. The CDR3 DNA reads as TGTGCCAGCAGTTGGACAGGGGGAGGCACTGAAGCTTTCTTT.

With regard to this clone: The sample carries other DNA sequences with the same CDR3. Here the CDR3 reads CASSPGTSGSYEQYF. The CDR3 DNA reads as TGTGCCAGTAGTCCAGGGACTAGCGGGAGCTACGAGCAGTACTTC. This chain connects TRBV19 to TRBJ2-7; TRBD2 aligns across 14 bases. Germline V lookup: CDR1 LNHDA, CDR2 SQIVND (reference sequence). V was clipped by 5 bases and J by 3 bases; unmatched bases: 3. This CDR3 is 15 amino acids long.

The chain links TRBV7-2 to TRBJ2-7; D might be TRBD2 (5 bases). Trimming took 1 base from V and 5 from J, leaving 12 bases between them. CDR1 and CDR2 (germline): SGHTA, FQGNSA. The CDR3 totals 14 residues. The CDR3 spells CASSLGGALDEQYF. The DNA of the CDR3 is TGTGCCAGCAGCTTAGGGGGAGCCTTGGACGAGCAGTACTTC.

This chain connects TRBV19 to TRBJ1-5; 11 bases match TRBD1. From germline, CDR1 is LNHDA and CDR2 SQIVND (reference sequence). J was trimmed by 7 bases and V by 6 bases; bases with no gene match: 11. The CDR3 length is 16 residues. CDR3 in DNA: TGTGCCAGTAGCAGCCCCGGGACAGGGGGTCGGCAGCCCCAGCATTTT. Amino acid sequence: CASSSPGTGGRQPQHF.

This CDR3 is CASSLVGRGDEQFF. The CDR3, as DNA: TGTGCCAGCAGCTTAGTCGGTCGCGGGGATGAGCAGTTCTTC. V and J are TRBV7-2 and TRBJ2-1, with a possible D match to TRBD2 (6 bases). The CDR3 runs to 14 residues. Germline V gene sequence: CDR1 SGHTA, CDR2 FQGNSA. V was clipped by 1 base and J by 8 bases, with 12 bases between them.

This sequence joins TRBV5-1 and TRBJ2-7; TRBD2 agrees at 7 bases. The CDR3 loop spans 16 amino acids. Trimming took 2 bases from V and 2 from J; bases not matched to a gene: 10. The germline V gene has CDR1 SGHRS and CDR2 YFSETQ. The CDR3 DNA is TGCGCCAGCAGCTTTAGTTTCCAGCGGGGAACCTACGAGCAGTACTTC. Translation gives CASSFSFQRGTYEQYF.

The chain couples TRBV2 to TRBJ2-6; D ambiguous. V was cut by 7 bases and J by 4 bases, with 11 bases left in between. The CDR3 is 14 residues long. Germline CDR1 and CDR2: SNHLY and FYNNEI. The CDR3 bases are TGTGCCAGCAATCCGGAATCCGGGGCCAACGTCCTGACTTTC. It encodes CASNPESGANVLTF.

The chain combines TRBV5-5 with TRBJ1-2; D is possibly TRBD1 (5 bases). Trimming took 0 bases from V and 7 from J, leaving 25 bases between them. This CDR3 has 18 residues. The germline gives CDR1 SGHKS, CDR2 YYEKEE (reference sequence). The chain's CDR3 is CASSLASGLSHSFRGYTF. CDR3 nucleotides: TGTGCCAGCAGCTTGGCCTCGGGGCTGTCGCACTCTTTTCGTGGCTACACCTTC.

The genes are TRBV28 and TRBJ1-2; 8 nucleotides line up with TRBD1. CDR1 and CDR2 (germline): MDHEN, SYDVKM. This CDR3 comprises 14 residues. V lost 9 bases and J lost 8; bases outside the gene matches: 14. The DNA of the CDR3 is TGTGCCAGTCGAATCCTGGGACAGGTTCGGGGCTACACCTTC. This codes for CASRILGQVRGYTF.

This clone has just one count. The chain couples TRBV27 to TRBJ1-5; D is perhaps TRBD1 (5 bases). The CDR3 consists of 15 residues. CDR1 and CDR2 (germline): MNHEY, SMNVEV (reference sequence). V lost 5 bases and J lost 4, with 15 bases in between. The CDR3 bases are TGTGCCAGCAGTCCCCCTGACAGATTTAATCAGCCCCAGCATTTT. This translates into CASSPPDRFNQPQHF.

This chain joins TRBV28 and TRBJ2-3, with D possibly being TRBD1 (6 bases). With 6 bases removed from V and 1 base from J, the gap between germline ends came to 17 bases. The length of the CDR3 is 16 residues. Germline values: CDR1 MDHEN, CDR2 SYDVKM. This chain's CDR3 is CASSKPEGGRTDTQYF. CDR3 bases: TGTGCCAGCAGCAAACCCGAAGGGGGTCGCACAGATACGCAGTATTTT.

The chain joins TRBV10-3 to TRBJ2-3; the D is unclear. Germline V gene sequence: CDR1 ENHRY, CDR2 SYGVKD. This CDR3 has 13 residues. Deletions cut 0 bases from V and 4 bases from J, with 5 bases between. DNA of the CDR3: TGTGCCATCAGTGAGTCAATGGCAGATACGCAGTATTTT. It specifies CAISESMADTQYF.

The chain joins TRBV7-2 to TRBJ2-4; tentatively, D is TRBD2 (7 bases). The V end was cut by 8 bases, the J end by 6 bases, with 26 bases between. The CDR3 is 17 residues long. Germline V CDR1 and CDR2: SGHTA, FQGNSA. The CDR3 spells CASSEGVAAGVGNIQYF. CDR3 DNA: TGTGCCAGCTCAGAGGGGGTGGCGGCGGGAGTAGGAAACATTCAGTACTTC. The full variable domain, rest sourced from reference TRBV7-2 and TRBJ2-4, is GAGVSQSPSNKVTEKGKDVELRCDPISGHTALYWYRQSLGQGLEFLIYFQGNSAPDKSGLPSDRFSAERTGGSVSTLTIQRTQQEDSAVYLCASSEGVAAGVGNIQYFGAGTRLSVL.

This chain joins TRBV28 and TRBJ2-7; 10 nucleotides agree with TRBD1. This CDR3 has 14 residues. The germline V gene has CDR1 MDHEN and CDR2 SYDVKM. Trimming removed 6 bases from V and 2 bases from J; junction bases left unmatched: 4. The CDR3 DNA reads as TGTGCCAGCAGGAGGGACAGGGGTGCCTACGAGCAGTACTTC. This encodes CASRRDRGAYEQYF.

This rearrangement joins TRBV29-1 to TRBJ1-1, with D uncertain. The V gene lost 6 bases and the J gene lost 1 base, with 9 bases spanning the gap. Germline V lookup: CDR1 SQVTM, CDR2 ANQGSEA. The CDR3 runs 12 residues. CDR3 bases: TGCAGCGTAAACAAGGGGAACACTGAAGCTTTCTTT. This codes for CSVNKGNTEAFF. Complete variable domain (other parts from reference TRBV29-1 and TRBJ1-1): SAVISQKPSRDICQRGTSLTIQCQVDSQVTMMFWYRQQPGQSLTLIATANQGSEATYESGFVIDKFPISRPNLTFSTLTVSNMSPEDSSIYLCSVNKGNTEAFFGQGTRLTVV.

This chain uses TRBV5-4 with TRBJ2-2, with TRBD1 matching 9 bases. This CDR3 has 16 residues. Germline trimming cut 3 bases from V and 1 base from J; bases unmatched to any gene: 4. Germline V gene sequence: CDR1 SGHNT, CDR2 YYREEE (reference sequence). The CDR3 nucleotides read TGTGCCAGCAGCTCCTGGACAGGGGTGAACACCGGGGAGCTGTTTTTT. Translating it yields CASSSWTGVNTGELFF.

J is TRBJ2-3 and V is TRBV28, with 8 bases that match TRBD2. After removal of 6 bases from V and 1 base from J, the junction contained 3 bases not matched to a gene. The CDR3 length is 14 residues. Germline CDR1 and CDR2: MDHEN and SYDVKM. The CDR3 region is CASSSAGGTDTQYF. CDR3 nucleotides: TGTGCCAGCAGCTCAGCGGGGGGCACAGATACGCAGTATTTT.

This rearrangement joins TRBV28 to TRBJ1-5; 8 bases match TRBD1. The CDR3 covers 15 residues. CDR1 MDHEN and CDR2 SYDVKM come from the germline V gene. Germline trimming cut 6 bases from V and 10 bases from J; bases unmatched to any gene: 14. CDR3 coding DNA: TGTGCCAGCAGACCAACAGACAGGGGCTTAGGTCCCCAGCATTTT. Translated: CASRPTDRGLGPQHF. The full variable domain, completed using reference TRBV28 and TRBJ1-5, is DVKVTQSSRYLVKRTGEKVFLECVQDMDHENMFWYRQDPGLGLRLIYFSYDVKMKEKGDIPEGYSVSREKKERFSLILESASTNQTSMYLCASRPTDRGLGPQHFGDGTRLSIL.